These 21 T cell receptor beta chains originate from one sample sequenced in a study of tumor-infiltrating lymphocytes in primary liver carcinoma. RNA was extracted from whole blood without cell sorting, alongside germline DNA. TCR beta cDNA was reverse-transcribed from around 0.55 ug of total RNA. The reaction used a constant-region primer and ProtoScript II reverse transcriptase. Construction of TCR beta libraries relied on three successive nested multiplex PCR rounds employing slightly modified ARM-PCR. Running roughly 10 cycles apiece, the first two PCR rounds relied on TRBV1-TRBV30 forward primers together with a C-beta reverse primer. Each CDR3 protein gets one entry after TCRdb re-called the multiplex PCR reads with MiXCR. In the table there are a few hundred thousand distinct CDR3 sequences, approximately 54% of which are singletons. The sequencing sample was made of peripheral blood. Receptors were obtained from a woman aged 25 to 39 with primary liver carcinoma and hepatitis B virus infection.

Regarding this clonotype: One end of the junction varies from germline; a read error may be responsible. V is TRBV29-1 and J is TRBJ2-1, with a tentative D call TRBD2 (5 bases). The CDR3 is 13 residues long. Germline CDR1 SQVTM, CDR2 ANQGSEA. The DNA of the CDR3 is TGTAGCGCCGCCCGGGGTGCTTCGAATGAGCAGTTCTTC. It yields the protein CSAARGASNEQFF.

V usage is TRBV7-3 and J usage is TRBJ2-1; 8 bases line up with TRBD2. Germline CDR1 is SGHTA and CDR2 is FQGTGA. The CDR3 has 13 residues. V was clipped by 4 bases and J by 9 bases; unmatched bases: 5. CDR3 nucleotide sequence: TGTGCCAGCAGCTCAGGACTAGCCTCTGAGCAGTTCTTC. Its protein is CASSSGLASEQFF.

This clonotype has a handful of counts. This could be a read error, since a much larger clone is one nucleotide away. The chain joins TRBV11-2 to TRBJ2-7; D is ambiguous. The germline CDR1 and CDR2 sequences are SGHAT and FQNNGV. Trimming removed 5 bases at V and 6 bases at J, with 17 bases between. The CDR3 loop spans 14 amino acids. The CDR3 reads CASSISRSASEQYF. CDR3 nucleotides: TGTGCCAGCAGCATATCCAGGTCAGCTTCCGAGCAGTACTTC.

A remark on this clonotype: A much larger clone lies one base from this, so it may be a read error. The chain is built from TRBV5-4 and TRBJ1-2; no firm D call. V lost 6 bases and J lost 8, with 14 bases in between. The CDR3 runs 12 residues. Germline V gene data show CDR1 as SGHNT and CDR2 as YYREEE (reference sequence). This CDR3 is CASTFSGNGYTF. The CDR3 DNA sequence: TGTGCCAGCACCTTTAGTGGGAACGGCTACACCTTC.

Concerning this clonotype itself: This could be a read error, since a much larger clone is one nucleotide away. The rearrangement uses TRBV29-1 and TRBJ1-1, with no clear D. From germline, CDR1 is SQVTM and CDR2 ANQGSEA. The CDR3 length is 12 residues. The CDR3 here is CRVGESGPEAFF. The CDR3 DNA follows: TGCAGGGTTGGGGAATCGGGCCCTGAAGCTTTCTTT.

Regarding this clonotype: At one of its ends the junction is not consistent with the germline gene, which may arise from a read error. The genes are TRBV7-8 and TRBJ1-2, with no clear D. Germline CDR1 is SGHVS and CDR2 is FQNEAQ. This CDR3 has 14 amino acids. CDR3 region: CASSSGGVGYGHTF. CDR3 bases: TGTGCCAGCAGCTCGGGAGGCGTCGGCTATGGCCACACCTTC.

Note on this clonotype: This may be a read error, as it is one base from a much larger clone. The CDR3 DNA follows: TGCAGCGTCCTCGGGACAGGGGGTGACTACACCTTC. It encodes CSVLGTGGDYTF. The V gene is TRBV29-1, the J gene TRBJ1-2; 11 bases line up with TRBD1. Germline values: CDR1 SQVTM, CDR2 ANQGSEA. This CDR3 contains 12 residues. After removal of 6 bases from V and 10 bases from J, the junction contained 7 bases not matched to a gene.

Concerning this clonotype: This may be a read error, as it is one base from a much larger clone. The chain couples TRBV6-5 to TRBJ2-3; TRBD1 is a possible D gene (5 bases). V lost 4 bases, J lost 6 bases, and 14 bases lay in between. There are 14 residues in the CDR3. Germline-derived CDR1 and CDR2 are MNHEY and SVGAGI. The CDR3 bases are TGTGCCAGCAGTTGGGCAGGGATACGGGATACGCAGTATTTT. Its protein product is CASSWAGIRDTQYF.

The gene calls are TRBV7-9 and TRBJ2-5; 7 bases agree with TRBD2. The germline V gene has CDR1 SEHNR and CDR2 FQNEAQ (reference sequence). With V trimmed by 5 bases and J by 7 bases, 16 bases remained unmatched. CDR3 length: 16 residues. CDR3 loop: CASSPSSGGRKGTQYF. The DNA of the CDR3 is TGTGCCAGCAGCCCATCTTCTGGCGGGAGAAAAGGGACCCAGTACTTC.

V gene TRBV7-8 combines with J gene TRBJ2-7; 7 bases fit TRBD2. After removal of 6 bases from V and 3 bases from J, the junction contained 5 bases not matched to a gene. The CDR3 contains 13 residues. CDR1 and CDR2 from the germline V gene are SGHVS and FQNEAQ. The CDR3 nucleotides are TGTGCCAGCAGTTTGAGCGGGAACTACGAGCAGTACTTC. Amino acids: CASSLSGNYEQYF.

Worth noting for this clonotype: It may be a read error: a sequence one base away is much more abundant. This chain uses TRBV10-3 with TRBJ2-1; no definite D call. The CDR3 is 13 residues long. Germline V gene sequence: CDR1 ENHRY, CDR2 SYGVKD. V lost 5 bases, J lost 10 bases, and 15 bases lay in between. CDR3 sequence: CAISPRSDYEQFF. DNA of the CDR3: TGTGCCATCAGTCCCAGGTCTGATTACGAGCAGTTCTTC.

Many counts were recorded for this clonotype. V is TRBV4-3 and J is TRBJ1-4; D not certain. V gave up 0 bases and J gave up 3 bases, with 14 bases separating them. CDR1 is LGHNA and CDR2 is YSLEER in the germline V gene. This CDR3 has 17 amino acids. CDR3 protein: CASSQEDLLGSNEKLFF. CDR3 nucleotide sequence: TGCGCCAGCAGCCAAGAGGACCTTTTAGGATCTAATGAAAAACTGTTTTTT.

The chain joins TRBV5-1 to TRBJ2-2; the D is unclear. There are 13 residues in the CDR3. The V end lost 6 bases, the J end lost 6 bases, and 12 bases lay between the germline ends. CDR1 and CDR2 from the germline V gene are SGHRS and YFSETQ. CDR3 in amino acids: CASTRLPSGELFF. The CDR3 region has the DNA TGCGCCAGCACCCGACTGCCCTCCGGGGAGCTGTTTTTT.

The chain uses TRBV4-1 and TRBJ1-2; TRBD1 matches at 9 bases. V gave up 4 bases and J gave up 7 bases; unmatched junction bases: 19. This CDR3 contains 18 residues. CDR1 and CDR2 from the germline V gene are MGHRA and YSYEKL. The CDR3 DNA reads TGCGCCAGCAGCCTCCTGCGAGGGACAGGGCAATCTTCAGGTGGCTACACCTTC. This gives the protein CASSLLRGTGQSSGGYTF.

In regard to this clonotype: A much larger clone is a single base away; this may be a read error. This sequence joins TRBV12-3 or TRBV12-4 and TRBJ2-7; 9 positions match TRBD1. CDR3 length: 13 residues. The CDR3 sequence: CVSTSTGGREQYF. CDR3 bases: TGTGTCAGCACCTCGACAGGGGGTCGCGAGCAGTACTTC.

This clonotype turned up a few times. This sequence joins TRBV14 and TRBJ2-7; TRBD1 agrees at 9 bases. This CDR3 contains 17 residues. V gave up 1 base and J gave up 2 bases; unmatched junction bases: 9. The germline gives CDR1 SGHDN, CDR2 FVKESK. Written as DNA, the CDR3 is TGTGCCAGCAGCCAAGCAAGGGAGACAGGGGGTCCCTACGAGCAGTACTTC. This gives the protein CASSQARETGGPYEQYF.

A word on this clonotype: No conserved phenylalanine or tryptophan is present at the end of the CDR3, so a read error is the likely explanation. The chain is built from TRBV30 and TRBJ1-1, with D uncertain. CDR1 is GTSNPN, CDR2 SVGIG, per germline (reference sequence). V was shortened by 0 bases and J by 0 bases, with 14 bases between the two germline ends. The CDR3 has 16 residues. The CDR3 region is CAWSVRTWRVNTEAFS. In nucleotides, the CDR3 is TGTGCCTGGAGTGTCAGGACCTGGCGGGTGAACACTGAAGCTTTCTCT.

Points on this clonotype: One base away lies a much larger clone, so this may be a sequencing read error. The chain is built from TRBV12-5 and TRBJ2-3; a weak D match, TRBD2 (5 bases). Germline assignment: CDR1 LGHNT and CDR2 FRNRAP. This CDR3 is built from 13 residues. CDR3 protein: CTSGLSISDTQYF. The CDR3 DNA reads TGTACTAGTGGTTTGTCGATTTCGGATACGCAGTATTTT.

This rearrangement joins TRBV12-3 or TRBV12-4 to TRBJ2-3; D is perhaps TRBD2 (6 bases). Trimming pared 5 bases from V and 4 bases from J, leaving 19 bases between. The CDR3 spans 16 residues. CDR3 in amino acids: CASSKHSSGNSDTQYF. Written as DNA, the CDR3 is TGTGCCAGCAGTAAGCATAGTAGCGGAAACTCAGATACGCAGTATTTT.

As regards this clonotype: Being one base from a much bigger clone, this may be a read error. This chain uses TRBV28 with TRBJ2-2, with 7 positions matching TRBD2. Germline values: CDR1 MDHEN, CDR2 SYDVKM. CDR3 size: 19 residues. The CDR3 spells CANSLADPLAVMNTGELFF. The CDR3 DNA is TGTGCCAACAGTTTGGCCGACCCGCTAGCGGTTATGAACACCGGGGAGCTGTTTTTT. Based on the CDR3 plus reference TRBV28 and TRBJ2-2, the full variable domain is DVKVTQSSRYLVKRTGEKVFLECVQDMDHENMFWYRQDPGLGLRLIYFSYDVKMKEKGDIPEGYSVSREKKERFSLILESASTNQTSMYLCANSLADPLAVMNTGELFFGEGSRLTVL.

For this clonotype: It may be a read error: a sequence one base away is much more abundant. This chain links TRBV11-2 with TRBJ2-5; D may be TRBD2 (5 bases). Germline lookup yields CDR1 SGHAT and CDR2 FQNNGV. The CDR3 has 11 residues. Trimming removed 5 bases at V and 7 bases at J, with 8 bases between. The CDR3 bases are TGTGCCAGCAGCCGCGGGCGGACCCAGTACTTC. This sequence encodes CASSRGRTQYF. The full variable domain, its missing parts supplied by reference TRBV11-2 and TRBJ2-5, is EAGVAQSPRYKIIEKRQSVAFWCNPISGHATLYWYQQILGQGPKLLIQFQNNGVVDDSQLPKDRFSAERLKGVDSTLKIQPAKLEDSAVYLCASSRGRTQYFGPGTRLLVL.